This is a list of T cell receptor beta chains from one sample in a study of OX40 agonist ivuxolimab in advanced cancers. Clones were read by immunoSEQ multiplex PCR, and TCRdb kept only the in-frame ones, dropping some. The table has some 50,000 clones, more than 75% seen once. Sequencing used CD4+ or CD8+ T cells sorted from blood, obtained in a trial of the OX40 agonist ivuxolimab. These receptors were obtained from an adult with an advanced solid tumor such as melanoma, head and neck, liver or kidney cancer. CDR3s include the opening cysteine and the closing phenylalanine or tryptophan. The D gene is left open where the match is weak. Clone size is stated in some rows and not others, as once, few, many or a class when expanded.

size,J,length,V,D,CDR3,DNA
NA,TRBJ2-1,15,TRBV5-4,NA,CASSLRVMANNEQFF,TGTGCCAGCAGCTTAAGAGTGATGGCAAACAATGAGCAGTTCTTC
NA,TRBJ2-2,15,TRBV4-1,TRBD1,CASSPGTANTGELFF,TGCGCCAGCAGCCCCGGGACAGCCAACACCGGGGAGCTGTTTTTT
NA,TRBJ1-5,15,TRBV28,NA,CASSFKGDSNQPQHF,TGTGCCAGCAGTTTTAAGGGAGATAGCAATCAGCCCCAGCATTTT
NA,TRBJ1-3,18,TRBV19,TRBD1,CASRPGTGGSFSGNTIYF,TGTGCCAGTAGGCCCGGGACAGGGGGGTCTTTCTCTGGAAACACCATATATTTT
NA,TRBJ2-5,13,TRBV7-9,NA,CASSRSPWETQYF,TGTGCCAGCAGTCGGTCGCCATGGGAGACCCAGTACTTC
once,TRBJ1-5,15,TRBV7-8,NA,CASSLISGSNQPQHF,TGTGCCAGCAGCTTAATATCAGGTAGCAATCAGCCCCAGCATTTT
NA,TRBJ2-7,17,TRBV5-5,NA,CASSLQGSPIPSYEQYF,TGTGCCAGCAGCTTACAGGGCTCCCCGATCCCTTCCTACGAGCAGTACTTC
NA,TRBJ2-1,13,TRBV28,NA,CASSSDSYNEQFF,TGTGCCAGCAGTTCGGACAGCTACAATGAGCAGTTCTTC
NA,TRBJ2-3,15,TRBV18,TRBD1,CASSPRDSLTDTQYF,TGTGCCAGCTCACCCCGGGACAGCCTTACAGATACGCAGTATTTT
NA,TRBJ1-4,14,TRBV4-1,NA,CASSQAGRFEKLFF,TGCGCCAGCAGCCAAGCAGGGAGATTCGAAAAACTGTTTTTT
NA,TRBJ2-7,13,TRBV19,NA,CASSMTLAYEQYF,TGTGCCAGTAGTATGACCCTAGCATACGAGCAGTACTTC
NA,TRBJ2-5,15,TRBV10-2,NA,CASTGGGMVSETQYF,TGCGCCAGCACGGGGGGCGGGATGGTTTCGGAGACCCAGTACTTC
NA,TRBJ2-7,13,TRBV6-1,NA,CASSQLGPYEQYF,TGTGCCAGCAGCCAACTAGGCCCCTACGAGCAGTACTTC
NA,TRBJ2-3,14,TRBV9,NA,CASGPNAAQDTQYF,TGTGCCAGCGGACCAAATGCTGCGCAAGATACGCAGTATTTT
few,TRBJ1-1,13,TRBV9,TRBD1,CASSGTGGTEAFF,TGTGCCAGCAGCGGTACAGGGGGCACTGAAGCTTTCTTT
NA,TRBJ2-7,16,TRBV11-2,NA,CASSLVVKGSGYEQYF,TGTGCCAGCAGCTTAGTGGTAAAAGGGTCTGGCTACGAGCAGTACTTC
NA,TRBJ2-7,14,TRBV29-1,NA,CSVEGDTDLDEQYF,TGCAGCGTTGAAGGGGACACGGATTTAGACGAGCAGTACTTC
NA,TRBJ2-3,13,TRBV21-1,NA,CASSTNRVDTQYF,TGTGCCAGCAGCACTAACAGAGTCGATACGCAGTATTTT
NA,TRBJ1-1,14,TRBV13,TRBD1,CASTKQGMNTEAFF,TGTGCCAGCACCAAACAGGGGATGAACACTGAAGCTTTCTTT
NA,TRBJ2-3,15,TRBV2,TRBD2,CASGSGTSGIDTQYF,TGTGCCAGTGGGAGTGGAACTAGCGGGATAGATACGCAGTATTTT
NA,TRBJ2-5,14,TRBV28,TRBD1,CASSSTGAQETQYF,TGTGCCAGCAGCTCCACAGGGGCCCAAGAGACCCAGTACTTC
NA,TRBJ1-1,14,TRBV28,NA,CASSKTGRGTEAFF,TGTGCCAGCAGTAAAACCGGGCGAGGCACTGAAGCTTTCTTT
NA,TRBJ1-5,15,TRBV6-4,NA,CASSVNRDSNQPQHF,TGTGCCAGCAGTGTAAACAGGGATAGCAATCAGCCCCAGCATTTT
NA,TRBJ2-7,18,TRBV27,TRBD1,CASSFGPGGGLNSYEQYF,TGTGCCAGCAGCTTTGGACCAGGGGGCGGTTTGAACTCCTACGAGCAGTACTTC
NA,TRBJ2-2,19,TRBV4-1,TRBD2,CASSQDTPLGLAGAGELFF,TGCGCCAGCAGCCAAGATACCCCCCTCGGGTTAGCGGGGGCCGGGGAGCTGTTTTTT
NA,TRBJ2-2,15,TRBV7-8,NA,CASSLEGGYTGELFF,TGTGCCAGCAGCTTAGAAGGAGGGTACACCGGGGAGCTGTTTTTT
NA,TRBJ2-3,15,TRBV2,NA,CASSERVIRTDTQYF,TGTGCCAGCAGTGAGAGAGTTATAAGAACAGATACGCAGTATTTT
NA,TRBJ1-1,14,TRBV27,NA,CASSVQGMSTEAFF,TGTGCCAGCAGTGTCCAGGGTATGAGCACTGAAGCTTTCTTT
NA,TRBJ2-7,14,TRBV11-2,NA,CASSLGTQYYEQYF,TGTGCCAGCAGCTTAGGAACCCAGTATTACGAGCAGTACTTC
NA,TRBJ2-7,9,TRBV2,NA,CASSTPPFF,TGTGCCAGCAGTACCCCCCCTTTTTTC
NA,TRBJ1-2,14,TRBV5-5,TRBD1,CASSFTGGDYGYTF,TGTGCCAGCAGCTTTACAGGGGGGGACTATGGCTACACCTTC
many,TRBJ2-3,11,TRBV5-4,TRBD2,CANGGEGTQYF,TGTGCCAACGGAGGGGAGGGTACGCAGTATTTT
NA,TRBJ2-1,13,TRBV7-7,NA,CASSTGLNNEQFF,TGTGCCAGCAGCACCGGGCTTAACAATGAGCAGTTCTTC
NA,TRBJ1-1,11,TRBV30,NA,CAWEGGPEAFF,TGTGCCTGGGAGGGTGGCCCTGAAGCTTTCTTT
NA,TRBJ1-5,14,TRBV28,TRBD1,CASRDRYGNQPQHF,TGTGCCAGCCGGGACAGGTATGGCAATCAGCCCCAGCATTTT
NA,TRBJ1-4,15,TRBV28,NA,CASRLDRATNEKLFF,TGTGCCAGCAGGCTGGACCGTGCAACTAATGAAAAACTGTTTTTT
few,TRBJ2-7,12,TRBV4-1,NA,CASSLPGYEQYF,TGCGCCAGCAGCCTCCCCGGGTACGAGCAGTACTTC
NA,TRBJ2-5,13,TRBV28,NA,CASSLPGQETQYF,TGTGCCAGCAGTTTACCGGGGCAAGAGACCCAGTACTTC
NA,TRBJ2-1,16,TRBV6-4,TRBD2,CASSDSDGGALNEQFF,TGTGCCAGCAGTGACTCGGACGGGGGGGCGTTAAATGAGCAGTTCTTC
NA,TRBJ2-2,15,TRBV19,TRBD1,CASRTVDRAGGELFF,TGTGCCAGTAGAACCGTCGACAGGGCTGGCGGGGAGCTGTTTTTT
NA,TRBJ2-2,13,TRBV27,NA,CASSPRGSGELFF,TGTGCCAGCAGTCCTCGCGGCAGCGGGGAGCTGTTTTTT
NA,TRBJ2-7,13,TRBV19,TRBD1,CASRGRGSYEQYF,TGTGCCAGTAGGGGCAGGGGGTCCTACGAGCAGTACTTC
few,TRBJ2-1,13,TRBV29-1,NA,CSVEDSVPEAQFF,TGCAGCGTTGAAGATTCGGTACCTGAGGCGCAGTTCTTC
NA,TRBJ2-2,18,TRBV9,NA,CASSSRVAPSVNTGELFF,TGTGCCAGCAGCTCCAGAGTAGCCCCCTCGGTTAACACCGGGGAGCTGTTTTTT
NA,TRBJ1-2,14,TRBV30,NA,CAWSALGGSDGYTF,TGTGCCTGGAGTGCTTTAGGGGGGAGCGATGGCTACACCTTC
NA,TRBJ2-1,15,TRBV15,NA,CATSRGRSSYNEQFF,TGTGCCACCAGCAGAGGACGGAGCTCCTACAATGAGCAGTTCTTC
NA,TRBJ2-3,10,TRBV20-1,NA,CSATSNGQYF,TGCAGTGCTACGAGCAATGGGCAGTATTTT
NA,TRBJ2-5,12,TRBV7-9,NA,CASSELQETQYF,TGTGCCAGCAGCGAACTCCAAGAGACCCAGTACTTC
once,TRBJ2-7,14,TRBV5-4,TRBD1,CASSQTGQTYEQYF,TGTGCCAGCAGCCAAACGGGACAGACCTACGAGCAGTACTTC
NA,TRBJ2-7,13,TRBV19,NA,CASRRTGRVGEYF,TGTGCCAGTAGGCGGACAGGGAGGGTTGGGGAGTACTTC
NA,TRBJ1-2,12,TRBV29-1,NA,CSVPRTGSGYTF,TGCAGCGTCCCACGGACCGGATCTGGCTACACCTTC
NA,TRBJ2-3,17,TRBV5-6,TRBD1,CAGSYSGQGAPEDTQYF,TGTGCCGGCAGCTACTCGGGACAGGGCGCGCCCGAAGATACGCAGTATTTT
NA,TRBJ2-1,18,TRBV9,TRBD2,CASSHPPGLAGIVDEQFF,TGTGCCAGCAGCCATCCCCCGGGACTAGCGGGAATCGTCGATGAGCAGTTCTTC
NA,TRBJ1-4,19,TRBV7-2,NA,CASSLVFLPVWRTNEKLFF,TGTGCCAGCAGCTTAGTTTTTTTGCCGGTTTGGCGAACTAATGAAAAACTGTTTTTT
NA,TRBJ2-2,18,TRBV21-1,NA,CASSKEGLQGEVSGELFF,TGTGCCAGCAGCAAAGAGGGGCTACAGGGCGAAGTTTCCGGGGAGCTGTTTTTT
NA,TRBJ2-7,16,TRBV15,TRBD1,CATSRVERGGPYEQYF,TGTGCCACCAGCAGAGTAGAACGAGGGGGCCCCTACGAGCAGTACTTC
once,TRBJ2-7,13,TRBV7-6,TRBD1,CASSLGQGNEQYF,TGTGCCAGCAGCTTAGGACAGGGAAACGAGCAGTACTTC
once,TRBJ2-2,14,TRBV13,NA,CASSLDQNTGELFF,TGTGCCAGCAGCTTAGACCAGAACACCGGGGAGCTGTTTTTT
NA,TRBJ1-3,12,TRBV30,NA,CACTPSGNTIYF,TGTGCCTGTACACCGTCTGGAAACACCATATATTTT
NA,TRBJ1-2,14,TRBV9,NA,CASSLRGAPYGYTF,TGTGCCAGCAGCTTACGAGGGGCTCCCTATGGCTACACCTTC